Shown below are 27 T cell receptor beta chains from a single sample sequenced in a study of regulatory T cells in long-lasting Graves disease (dated by TCRdb to about 2021). Receptor amplification or capture employed multiplex PCR. The sequencing machine was an Illumina HiSeq 4000. To build TCR beta libraries, CDR3 regions were amplified by Arm-PCR using iRepertoire HTBI primers. Starting from the raw public reads, TCRdb applied fastp trimming at Q25, assembled clones with MiXCR and retained in-frame beta chains. Every distinct CDR3 protein forms one entry, paired with its most common genes and DNA. This sample holds just over 600,000 distinct CDR3 sequences; less than 20% were observed only once. 15% to 20% of the sample belongs to the ten largest clones. What this sample's time point label stands for: newly diagnosed GD, antithyroid drugs for less than 3 months. For both TCR sequencing and RNA sequencing, RNA was extracted from PBMCs using TRIzol.

The same data also contributed to another study, on T cells in Graves' hyperthyroidism and ophthalmopathy.

The input for sequencing was peripheral blood mononuclear cells (PBMCs), taken at new diagnosis, from a patient treated with antithyroid drugs. The receptor source for this set is a woman in her twenties or thirties with Graves disease. Donor details come from another sample of the same person, matched by shared clones.

This clonotype was found many times. The chain has TRBV7-2 and TRBJ1-1; perhaps TRBD1 as D (5 bases). The CDR3 length is 14 residues. Germline V gene data show CDR1 as SGHTA and CDR2 as FQGNSA. V lost 5 bases, J lost 5 bases, and 15 bases lay in between. CDR3: CASSPQGRATEAFF. CDR3 bases: TGTGCCAGCAGCCCCCAGGGCCGAGCAACTGAAGCTTTCTTT.

J is TRBJ1-1 and V is TRBV27; TRBD1 might be the D (6 bases). This CDR3 is built from 13 residues. Between the trimmed V and J ends, which lost 7 bases and 1 base, there was a span of 10 bases. Looked up from germline, CDR1 is MNHEY and CDR2 is SMNVEV (reference sequence). CDR3 in DNA: TGTGCCAGCAAAAAAGGGGGGAACACTGAAGCTTTCTTT. Its translation is CASKKGGNTEAFF.

In its sample, this clonotype was seen a few times. CDR3 region: CAWSVLGGGTYEQYF. The DNA for the CDR3 is TGTGCCTGGAGTGTACTCGGGGGCGGGACCTACGAGCAGTACTTC. The genes are TRBV30 and TRBJ2-7; D tentatively fits TRBD1 or TRBD2 (6 bases each). The CDR3 is 15 residues long. Germline V gene data show CDR1 as GTSNPN and CDR2 as SVGIG (reference sequence). V shed 0 bases and J shed 2 bases, with 14 bases lying between them.

The rearrangement links TRBV6-5 to TRBJ1-6; D unclear. The CDR3 is 14 amino acids. CDR1 MNHEY and CDR2 SVGAGI come from the germline V gene. Trimming removed 2 bases from V and 7 bases from J, with 9 bases in between. The CDR3 here is CASSYTYGNSPLHF. The CDR3 DNA sequence: TGTGCCAGCAGTTACACTTACGGGAATTCACCCCTCCACTTT.

Many counts were recorded for this clonotype. This sequence joins TRBV27 and TRBJ1-2; D unresolved. Germline V gene sequence: CDR1 MNHEY, CDR2 SMNVEV (reference sequence). The ends were cut back, 3 bases at V and 4 bases at J, with 9 bases in the middle. The CDR3 extends over 13 amino acids. This CDR3 reads CASSFDGIYGYTF. DNA for the CDR3: TGTGCCAGCAGTTTTGACGGGATCTATGGCTACACCTTC.

The chain couples TRBV19 to TRBJ1-2, with unresolved D. This CDR3 spans 12 amino acids. Trimming pared 6 bases from V and 1 base from J, leaving 6 bases between. Germline assignment: CDR1 LNHDA and CDR2 SQIVND (reference sequence). The CDR3, as DNA: TGTGCCAGTAGACGACTTAACTATGGCTACACCTTC. Protein: CASRRLNYGYTF.

A word on this clonotype: Being one base from a much bigger clone, this may be a read error. The rearrangement uses TRBV2 and TRBJ2-1, with a possible D match to TRBD1 (6 bases). This CDR3 region has 15 residues. V was trimmed by 4 bases and J by 8 bases, leaving 18 bases between them. Germline V gives CDR1 SNHLY, CDR2 FYNNEI. The CDR3 sequence is CASSGFRGFYDEQFF. The CDR3 nucleotides read TGTGCCAGCAGTGGATTTAGGGGGTTTTACGATGAGCAGTTCTTC.

V is TRBV3-1 and J is TRBJ2-7; 10 bases map to TRBD2. The CDR3 contains 15 residues. V lost 4 bases to trimming and J lost 6 bases; unmatched junction nucleotides: 9. Germline V gene lookup returns CDR1 LGHDT and CDR2 YNNKEL (reference sequence). The CDR3 region has the DNA TGTGCCAGCAGCCTCCTGGGAGCGGGAGGGAGCGAGCAGTACTTC. It yields the protein CASSLLGAGGSEQYF.

The chain combines TRBV28 with TRBJ2-2; no clear D gene. The CDR3 is 13 residues long. Trimming shortened V by 3 bases and J by 7 bases, and 9 bases separated the two germline ends. Looked up from germline, CDR1 is MDHEN and CDR2 is SYDVKM. This chain's CDR3 is CASSFYRDGELFF. CDR3 in DNA: TGTGCCAGCAGTTTCTACAGAGACGGGGAGCTGTTTTTT.

This clonotype appeared many times. This sequence joins TRBV5-1 and TRBJ1-1; a weak D match, TRBD1 (5 bases). V shed 1 base and J shed 11 bases, with 12 bases lying between them. The CDR3 extends over 12 amino acids. Germline V gene data show CDR1 as SGHRS and CDR2 as YFSETQ. In nucleotides, the CDR3 is TGCGCCAGCAGCTTGCTGGGGGTGAAGGCTTTCTTT. Translating it yields CASSLLGVKAFF.

This clonotype came up a few times. V gene TRBV27 combines with J gene TRBJ2-7; D is unresolved. This CDR3 contains 13 residues. The ends were cut back, 6 bases at V and 4 bases at J, with 13 bases in the middle. Germline CDR1 MNHEY, CDR2 SMNVEV (reference sequence). The CDR3 sequence is CASRDTNLYEQYF. Here the CDR3 DNA reads TGTGCCAGCAGAGACACAAACCTTTACGAGCAGTACTTC.

V is TRBV2 and J is TRBJ2-7; D gene unclear. The CDR3 is 15 residues long. The V end lost 5 bases, the J end lost 1 base, and 15 bases lay between the germline ends. The germline V gene encodes CDR1 SNHLY and CDR2 FYNNEI. The CDR3 region has the DNA TGTGCCAGCAGTTATTTGGCTCCGACGTCCTACGAGCAGTACTTC. Amino acids: CASSYLAPTSYEQYF. Supplemented by reference TRBV2 and TRBJ2-7, the full variable domain reads EPEVTQTPSHQVTQMGQEVILRCVPISNHLYFYWYRQILGQKVEFLVSFYNNEISEKSEIFDDQFSVERPDGSNFTLKIRSTKLEDSAMYFCASSYLAPTSYEQYFGPGTRLTVT.

This clonotype showed up many times. The chain recombines TRBV20-1 with TRBJ1-1, with D uncertain. Trimming removed 3 bases from V and 5 bases from J, with 13 bases in between. This CDR3 spans 13 amino acids. Germline V gene data show CDR1 as DFQATT and CDR2 as SNEGSKA (reference sequence). The CDR3 coding sequence is TGCAGTGCTAGGGGTTACACGGGAACTGAAGCTTTCTTT. Translating gives CSARGYTGTEAFF.

This clonotype was seen repeatedly, ten times or more. CDR3 DNA: TGTGCCTGGAGTGTTCCCGGCACTGAAGCTTTCTTT. It specifies CAWSVPGTEAFF. The chain links TRBV30 to TRBJ1-1; D call uncertain. Germline loops: CDR1 GTSNPN, CDR2 SVGIG (reference sequence). V shed 0 bases and J shed 4 bases, with 6 bases lying between them. The length of the CDR3 is 12 residues.

In this sample, this clonotype turned up many times. This rearrangement joins TRBV20-1 to TRBJ2-7; 15 positions agree with TRBD2. The CDR3 has 19 residues. Germline-derived CDR1 and CDR2 are DFQATT and SNEGSKA (reference sequence). The V and J ends lost 6 bases and 0 bases, in that order; junction bases with no gene match: 15. In DNA form, the CDR3 reads TGCAGTGCGTATCCGTTTTCGGGACTAGCGGGAGGAAGCTCCTACGAGCAGTACTTC. Translated, it gives CSAYPFSGLAGGSSYEQYF.

This clonotype has a count of ten or more. This sequence joins TRBV20-1 and TRBJ2-1; 13 bases fit TRBD2. V shed 5 bases and J 10 bases; nucleotides not matched to a gene: 5. The CDR3 length is 13 residues. The germline gives CDR1 DFQATT, CDR2 SNEGSKA (reference sequence). The CDR3, as DNA: TGCAGTGCTCCTCCGACTAGCGGGAGGGAGCAGTTCTTC. As protein: CSAPPTSGREQFF.

This clonotype was picked up many times. This chain joins TRBV7-9 and TRBJ2-7; perhaps TRBD2 as D (7 bases). Germline CDR1 reads SEHNR; CDR2 reads FQNEAQ (reference sequence). This CDR3 spans 15 amino acids. The ends were cut back, 4 bases at V and 3 bases at J, with 16 bases in the middle. CDR3 sequence reads: CASSSGGRDVYEQYF. Here the CDR3 DNA reads TGTGCCAGCAGCTCGGGGGGCCGGGATGTCTACGAGCAGTACTTC.

In this sample, this clonotype turned up many times. The chain is built from TRBV20-1 and TRBJ1-2; D is ambiguous. This CDR3 has 11 residues. CDR1 is DFQATT, CDR2 SNEGSKA, per germline (reference sequence). The V gene lost 6 bases and the J gene lost 6 bases, with 11 bases spanning the gap. The CDR3 sequence is CSAIVLDGYTF. The CDR3 DNA sequence: TGCAGTGCCATTGTCCTTGATGGCTACACCTTC.

The chain carries TRBV24-1 and TRBJ2-5, with D tentatively TRBD1 or TRBD2 (5 bases each). The CDR3 sequence is 14 residues long. Germline assignment: CDR1 KGHDR and CDR2 SFDVKD. Deletions cut 4 bases from V and 1 base from J, with 9 bases between. CDR3 DNA sequence: TGTGCCACCAGTGACTCCGGGGCCCAAGAGACCCAGTACTTC. It encodes CATSDSGAQETQYF.

The genes are TRBV19 and TRBJ2-3, with D tentatively TRBD1 (5 bases). V shed 3 bases and J shed 6 bases, with 10 bases lying between them. CDR3 length: 13 amino acids. From germline, CDR1 is LNHDA and CDR2 SQIVND (reference sequence). CDR3 sequence reads: CASSMGNRDTQYF. The CDR3, as DNA: TGTGCCAGTAGTATGGGGAACAGGGATACGCAGTATTTT.

This clonotype appeared many times. The chain employs TRBV20-1 and TRBJ1-1; 7 nucleotides match TRBD1. Germline CDR1 reads DFQATT; CDR2 reads SNEGSKA (reference sequence). This CDR3 region has 14 residues. V lost 6 bases and J lost 3; bases outside the gene matches: 10. The CDR3 DNA reads TGCAGTGCAGAGACAGGGTTTATTTACACTGAAGCTTTCTTT. Its translation: CSAETGFIYTEAFF.

The rearrangement uses TRBV12-3 or TRBV12-4 and TRBJ1-3, with a possible D match to TRBD1 (5 bases). The length of the CDR3 is 16 residues. V lost 3 bases and J lost 2, with 14 bases in between. CDR3 bases: TGTGCCAGCAGTTTGTCGGGGACCCTTACTGGAAACACCATATATTTT. Translating gives CASSLSGTLTGNTIYF.

The chain couples TRBV6-1 to TRBJ2-4, with D uncertain. Germline V gene lookup returns CDR1 MNHNS and CDR2 SASEGT. This CDR3 has 16 amino acids. Trimming cost V 2 bases and J 1 base, with 12 bases left between them. The CDR3 sequence: CASSEIWAGAKNIQYF. The CDR3 DNA follows: TGTGCCAGCAGTGAAATCTGGGCTGGGGCCAAAAACATTCAGTACTTC.

A few counts support this clonotype. The V and J genes are TRBV5-1 and TRBJ2-7; 9 nucleotides align to TRBD1. In germline, CDR1 is SGHRS, CDR2 YFSETQ. The V gene end was trimmed by 4 bases and the J gene end by 5 bases; junction bases not matched to a gene: 13. The CDR3 has 16 residues. The CDR3, as DNA: TGCGCCAGCAGCCCAAACTCCGGGACAGGGACCAACGAGCAGTACTTC. Translation gives CASSPNSGTGTNEQYF.

The V call is TRBV3-1, the J call TRBJ1-2; perhaps TRBD1 as D (6 bases). V gave up 4 bases and J gave up 5 bases, with 17 bases separating them. Looked up from germline, CDR1 is LGHDT and CDR2 is YNNKEL (reference sequence). The CDR3 runs to 15 residues. CDR3 sequence reads: CASSLGGGRPYGYTF. CDR3 in DNA: TGTGCCAGCAGCCTAGGTGGGGGGCGGCCTTATGGCTACACCTTC.

This clonotype was found once. The rearrangement joins TRBV27 to TRBJ1-5; 10 nucleotides agree with TRBD1. The germline V gene has CDR1 MNHEY and CDR2 SMNVEV (reference sequence). The J segment lost 5 bases and the V segment lost 2 bases, leaving 6 bases of the junction unmatched. The CDR3 consists of 16 residues. As DNA, the CDR3 is TGTGCCAGCAGTTTACACGTGGGGACAGGGGATCAGCCCCAGCATTTT. Translation: CASSLHVGTGDQPQHF.

The CDR3 bases are TGTGCCAGCAGCCCGGGTCTCGGCAACGAGCAGTACTTC. The encoded protein is CASSPGLGNEQYF. J is TRBJ2-7 and V is TRBV11-3; D not certain. Trimming took off 5 bases at V and 5 bases at J, with 13 bases between the two ends. Germline V gene lookup returns CDR1 SGHNT and CDR2 YENEEA. CDR3 length equals 13 residues.